One TCR beta chain is described in this entry. The CDR3 covers 15 residues. This entry is derived from a study of T cells expressing NK-cell markers. Overall study context: From sorted CD3+CD56+NKG2C+, CD3+CD56+NKG2C- and CD3+CD56-NKG2C+ T cells came the TCR beta repertoires. Most of the eight sequenced donors tested HCMV-seropositive; one tested seronegative.

5'RACE template switching with UMIs produced the TCR beta cDNA. TCRdb reanalyzed the 5' RACE reads and collapses them to one entry per CDR3 protein, without DNA. The table lists around 470,000 distinct CDR3 sequences. This rearrangement joins TRBV12-3 or TRBV12-4 to TRBJ2-5. Sequenced sample: blood T cells: a sorted CD56 or NKG2C T cell subset, CD4+ or CD8+ T cells, or bulk PBMC T cells (not recorded which). The source is a woman aged 50 to 60 in good health. This CDR3 reads CASSFVIGAEETQYF.